This T cell receptor (beta chain) was profiled in a study of cytotoxic CD8 clonotypes in ibrutinib-treated CLL. As for this clone: Its antigen remains unidentified.

The CDR3 sequence is 14 residues long. CDR1 and CDR2 from the germline V gene are SGHDT and YYEEEE. With V trimmed by 3 bases and J by 7 bases, 5 bases remained unmatched. Findings and caveats of the study: The study found clonality rose at ibrutinib response, then fell toward baseline at progression.

The TCR beta libraries used about 2.2 micrograms of genomic DNA that came from cryopreserved PBMCs. The method was immunoSEQ multiplex PCR; TCRdb's version includes in-frame clones alone and lacks a portion of them. The table lists around 140,000 clones, around 85% of them singletons. The chain employs TRBV5-6 and TRBJ2-1; 9 nucleotides line up with TRBD1. This receptor was obtained from a human donor with chronic lymphocytic leukemia. The material sequenced was PBMCs, taken after 24 months of ibrutinib treatment. Written as DNA, the CDR3 is TGTGCCAGCAGCTCGCCGGGACAGGGAAATGAGCAGTTCTTC. Translated, it gives CASSSPGQGNEQFF.